This is a list of T cell receptor beta chains from one sample in a study of blood T cell repertoires in COVID-19. Assay: immunoSEQ multiplex PCR; the TCRdb copy retains only in-frame clones and omits some. Among roughly 200,000 clones listed, 85% to 90% were seen once. The sequencing sample was made of peripheral blood. These receptors were obtained from a woman aged 45-60 years with COVID-19, enrolled during active disease. Both conserved end residues are part of each CDR3. The D gene is left open where the match is weak. Size is stated for part of the rows, as once, few or many counts, or as a class when the clone is expanded.

- TRBJ1-1 TRBV5-1 - CASSQESGVLGMNTEAFF TGCGCCAGCAGTCAGGAATCAGGGGTACTAGGCATGAACACTGAAGCTTTCTTT
- TRBJ1-1 TRBV7-9 few CASSLQGNTEAFF TGTGCCAGCAGCCTACAGGGTAACACTGAAGCTTTCTTT
TRBD1 TRBJ2-5 TRBV12-5 - CASGFPGQGASETQYF TGTGCTAGTGGTTTTCCGGGACAGGGGGCCTCAGAGACCCAGTACTTC
- TRBJ1-2 TRBV2 - CASSPTGVFDGYTF TGTGCCAGCAGCCCGACAGGAGTATTTGATGGCTACACCTTC
TRBD1 TRBJ1-4 TRBV10-2 - CASSEQGAAEKLFF TGCGCCAGCAGCGAACAGGGGGCAGCTGAAAAACTGTTTTTT
- TRBJ2-3 TRBV10-3 once CAISDSSIDTQYF TGTGCCATCAGTGACTCGTCTATAGATACGCAGTATTTT
- TRBJ1-5 TRBV2 few CASSGRQGGQPQHF TGTGCCAGCAGTGGAAGGCAGGGAGGTCAGCCCCAGCATTTT
- TRBJ1-6 TRBV10-2 - CASRRADYNSPLHF TGCGCCAGCAGGAGGGCGGATTATAATTCACCCCTCCACTTT
- TRBJ1-1 TRBV6-5 - CASSPRTANTEAFF TGTGCCAGCAGTCCTCGGACAGCGAACACTGAAGCTTTCTTT
- TRBJ1-5 TRBV27 - CASSPDQPQHF TGTGCCAGCAGCCCAGATCAGCCCCAGCATTTT
- TRBJ1-5 TRBV6-5 - CASSYSTGYNQPQHF TGTGCCAGCAGTTACTCCACAGGGTACAATCAGCCCCAGCATTTT
TRBD2 TRBJ2-7 TRBV6-6 - CASSPGLAGGPHEQYF TGTGCCAGCAGCCCCGGACTAGCGGGGGGGCCCCACGAGCAGTACTTC
TRBD2 TRBJ2-1 TRBV7-2 - CASRFSGGGDEQFF TGTGCCAGCAGGTTTAGCGGGGGCGGGGATGAGCAGTTCTTC
TRBD1 TRBJ1-5 TRBV4-3 - CASSAGTGINQPQHF TGCGCCAGCAGCGCCGGGACAGGGATCAATCAGCCCCAGCATTTT
- TRBJ2-7 TRBV5-4 - CASSSTPYEQYF TGTGCCAGCAGCTCAACACCGTACGAGCAGTACTTC
- TRBJ2-1 TRBV10-2 - CASSEPTSPTGNEQFF TGCGCCAGCAGTGAGCCCACGAGCCCGACGGGGAATGAGCAGTTCTTC
- TRBJ2-2 TRBV18 - CASSPWARTGELFF TGTGCCAGCTCACCATGGGCCCGCACCGGGGAGCTGTTTTTT
- TRBJ1-6 TRBV6-5 - CASSRANHSPLHF TGTGCCAGCAGTAGAGCGAATCATTCACCCCTCCACTTT
TRBD2 TRBJ2-5 TRBV11-3 once CASSFWMIGAGNEETQYF TGTGCCAGCAGCTTCTGGATGATTGGAGCGGGGAACGAAGAGACCCAGTACTTC
TRBD2 TRBJ2-7 TRBV7-3 few CASSQGGDEQYF TGTGCCAGCAGCCAGGGAGGGGACGAGCAGTACTTC
- TRBJ1-1 TRBV19 - CASSVRDTEAFF TGTGCCAGTAGTGTGAGGGACACTGAAGCTTTCTTT
TRBD1 TRBJ2-7 TRBV5-1 - CASSFLPQGFRYEQYF TGCGCCAGCAGCTTCTTACCACAGGGGTTCCGGTACGAGCAGTACTTC
- TRBJ1-2 TRBV5-4 - CASSSLRAGYGYTF TGTGCCAGCAGCTCCCTCCGAGCCGGCTATGGCTACACCTTC
- TRBJ2-7 TRBV6-5 - CASSPLSTGEQYF TGTGCCAGCAGTCCCCTCTCGACGGGCGAGCAGTACTTC
TRBD1 TRBJ2-7 TRBV7-2 - CASREQTGVLPYEQYF TGTGCCAGCAGGGAACAGACAGGGGTTTTACCCTACGAGCAGTACTTC
TRBD1 TRBJ2-2 TRBV27 - CASSFRGQGPFANTGELFF TGTGCCAGCAGTTTTAGGGGGCAGGGACCGTTCGCGAACACCGGGGAGCTGTTTTTT
- TRBJ2-5 TRBV12-3/TRBV12-4 - CASSRGTKETQYF TGTGCCAGCAGCCGCGGGACCAAAGAGACCCAGTACTTC
- TRBJ1-3 TRBV28 - CATLTPQGFTIYF TGTGCCACCCTTACCCCACAGGGATTCACCATATATTTT
TRBD2 TRBJ2-1 TRBV7-2 few CASSFKTRSGGLSYNEQFF TGTGCCAGCAGCTTTAAGACGCGATCGGGGGGTCTCTCCTACAATGAGCAGTTCTTC
- TRBJ1-6 TRBV9 once CASSVAGAYNSPLHF TGTGCCAGCAGCGTGGCAGGGGCCTATAATTCACCCCTCCACTTT
- TRBJ2-3 TRBV5-1 - CASSTLSTDTQYF TGCGCCAGCAGCACTTTGAGCACAGATACGCAGTATTTT
TRBD1 TRBJ2-6 TRBV5-4 - CASYGQGAYGANVLTF TGTGCCAGCTACGGACAGGGGGCATATGGGGCCAACGTCCTGACTTTC
- TRBJ2-2 TRBV6-5 - CASSYSRYSYTGELFF TGTGCCAGCAGTTACTCGAGATACAGTTACACCGGGGAGCTGTTTTTT
TRBD2 TRBJ2-6 TRBV5-1 - CASSSLAGVSGANVLTF TGCGCCAGCAGCTCACTAGCGGGGGTGTCCGGGGCCAACGTCCTGACTTTC
- TRBJ1-3 TRBV12-3/TRBV12-4 - CARFSNSGNTIYF TGTGCCAGGTTTTCAAACAGTGGAAACACCATATATTTT
- TRBJ2-6 TRBV19 - CASSIAGANVLTF TGTGCCAGTAGTATCGCTGGGGCCAACGTCCTGACTTTC
TRBD2 TRBJ2-3 TRBV29-1 once CSGASGGLNTQYF TGCAGCGGTGCTAGCGGGGGCTTAAATACGCAGTATTTT
TRBD2 TRBJ2-1 TRBV7-2 few CASSLLASSYNEQFF TGTGCCAGCAGTTTACTAGCGAGCTCCTACAATGAGCAGTTCTTC
TRBD1 TRBJ1-4 TRBV10-3 - CAISRGTGSEKLFF TGTGCCATCAGTCGGGGGACAGGGAGTGAAAAACTGTTTTTT
TRBD1 TRBJ2-5 TRBV2 - CASSSRGRLETQYF TGTGCCAGCAGTAGCAGGGGGCGCCTAGAGACCCAGTACTTC
TRBD1 TRBJ1-3 TRBV3-1/TRBV3-2 few CASSPQQGAGNTIYF TGTGCCAGCAGCCCACAACAGGGGGCTGGAAACACCATATATTTT
- TRBJ1-2 TRBV3-1/TRBV3-2 - CASSQEGPGSDYGYTF TGTGCCAGCAGCCAAGAGGGGCCAGGCTCAGACTATGGCTACACCTTC
TRBD1 TRBJ1-3 TRBV6-5 - CASRRTGDSGNTIYF TGTGCCAGTAGGCGGACAGGTGACTCTGGAAACACCATATATTTT
- TRBJ1-1 TRBV9 - CASSPRGALLNTEAFF TGTGCCAGCAGCCCCCGCGGGGCACTCTTGAACACTGAAGCTTTCTTT
TRBD1 TRBJ1-2 TRBV6-5 few CASSPWDRGGFGYTF TGTGCCAGCAGTCCCTGGGACAGGGGTGGCTTTGGCTACACCTTC
TRBD1 TRBJ1-2 TRBV7-9 few CASSLVPDRGYGYTF TGTGCCAGCAGCTTAGTACCTGACAGGGGGTATGGCTACACCTTC